The 32 T cell receptor beta chains given below trace back to one sample, sequenced in a study of blood T cell repertoires in COVID-19. Clones were sequenced by immunoSEQ multiplex PCR, and TCRdb holds only the in-frame ones, with some missing. The data contain 150,000 to 200,000 clones, roughly 87% of them singletons. Sequencing was carried out using peripheral blood. These TCRs come from a human donor in a cohort sampled during active COVID-19.

The rearrangement joins TRBV2 to TRBJ1-1; D perhaps matches TRBD1 (5 bases). Trimming took 2 bases from V and 0 from J, leaving 7 bases between them. This CDR3 spans 14 amino acids. In germline, CDR1 is SNHLY, CDR2 FYNNEI. CDR3 region: CASSEWGVNTEAFF. CDR3 nucleotide sequence: TGTGCCAGCAGTGAATGGGGGGTGAACACTGAAGCTTTCTTT.

The chain employs TRBV6-5 and TRBJ1-2, with D perhaps TRBD1 (6 bases). The germline V gene has CDR1 MNHEY and CDR2 SVGAGI. The CDR3 runs to 13 residues. Between the trimmed V and J ends, which lost 5 bases and 6 bases, there was a span of 13 bases. The CDR3 sequence is CASSRTAFNGYTF. The DNA for the CDR3 is TGTGCCAGCAGTAGGACAGCATTTAATGGCTACACCTTC.

The chain joins TRBV12-5 to TRBJ2-2; 14 nucleotides agree with TRBD2. CDR1 and CDR2 (germline): LGHNT, FRNRAP. This CDR3 is built from 18 residues. With V trimmed by 7 bases and J by 0 bases, 7 bases remained unmatched. The CDR3 region is CASAWGLAGASNTGELFF. The CDR3 bases are TGTGCTAGTGCCTGGGGACTAGCGGGAGCCTCGAACACCGGGGAGCTGTTTTTT.

The chain joins TRBV7-8 to TRBJ2-7, with a tentative D call TRBD2 (5 bases). The germline gives CDR1 SGHVS, CDR2 FQNEAQ. The CDR3 length is 13 residues. V dropped 1 base and J dropped 6 bases, with 10 bases sitting between them. The CDR3 loop reads CASSLGSAGEQYF. In DNA, the CDR3 is TGTGCCAGCAGCTTAGGATCCGCGGGCGAGCAGTACTTC. Full variable domain (rest looked up from reference TRBV7-8 and TRBJ2-7): GAGVSQSPRYKVAKRGQDVALRCDPISGHVSLFWYQQALGQGPEFLTYFQNEAQLDKSGLPSDRFFAERPEGSVSTLKIQRTQQEDSAVYLCASSLGSAGEQYFGPGTRLTVT.

The chain links TRBV24-1 to TRBJ2-7; 7 bases align to TRBD1. With V trimmed by 6 bases and J by 2 bases, 3 bases remained unmatched. Germline V CDR1 and CDR2: KGHDR, SFDVKD. The CDR3 is made up of 13 amino acids. The chain's CDR3 is CATSLTGAYEQYF. The CDR3 nucleotides read TGTGCCACCAGTCTTACAGGGGCCTACGAGCAGTACTTC.

V usage is TRBV6-4 and J usage is TRBJ1-1; D may be TRBD1 (5 bases). The CDR3 is made up of 13 amino acids. In germline, CDR1 is MRHNA, CDR2 SNTAGT. V was trimmed by 4 bases and J by 8 bases, leaving 14 bases between them. The CDR3 is CASSAIEGAEAFF. CDR3 coding DNA: TGTGCCAGCAGTGCGATTGAAGGGGCCGAAGCTTTCTTT.

The DNA for the CDR3 is TGCGCCAGCAAGCCCACTAACTATGGCTACACCTTC. This codes for CASKPTNYGYTF. The genes are TRBV5-1 and TRBJ1-2, with D unresolved. The CDR3 spans 12 residues. CDR1 is SGHRS, CDR2 YFSETQ, per germline. The germline V and J ends were trimmed by 6 bases and 0 bases, with 6 bases remaining between them.

This clone has a handful of counts. This rearrangement joins TRBV7-9 to TRBJ1-2; unclear D gene. CDR1 SEHNR and CDR2 FQNEAQ come from the germline V gene (reference sequence). The CDR3 totals 14 residues. V was shortened by 7 bases and J by 7 bases, with 19 bases between the two germline ends. The CDR3 here is CASTREGSAPGYTF. The CDR3 nucleotides read TGTGCCAGCACCCGGGAAGGCTCGGCCCCTGGCTACACCTTC.

This clone was observed once. J is TRBJ1-4 and V is TRBV7-9; D gene uncertain. The CDR3 loop spans 16 amino acids. Per the germline V gene, CDR1 is SEHNR and CDR2 is FQNEAQ (reference sequence). V gave up 2 bases and J gave up 6 bases, with 16 bases separating them. The CDR3 DNA sequence: TGTGCCAGCAGCTTACGGTCTCGGGAGGAGGATGAAAAACTGTTTTTT. Translation: CASSLRSREEDEKLFF.

The chain has TRBV28 and TRBJ1-4; D is perhaps TRBD1 (6 bases). The CDR3 is 15 residues long. Germline V CDR1 and CDR2: MDHEN, SYDVKM. V was cut by 7 bases and J by 7 bases, with 19 bases left in between. This chain's CDR3 is CASTDPRGKSEKLFF. CDR3 nucleotide sequence: TGTGCCAGCACCGACCCCAGGGGAAAGAGTGAAAAACTGTTTTTT. The full variable domain, in which reference TRBV28 and TRBJ1-4 provide the parts outside the CDR3, is DVKVTQSSRYLVKRTGEKVFLECVQDMDHENMFWYRQDPGLGLRLIYFSYDVKMKEKGDIPEGYSVSREKKERFSLILESASTNQTSMYLCASTDPRGKSEKLFFGSGTQLSVL.

The chain recombines TRBV6-1 with TRBJ1-4, with D possibly matching TRBD1 (6 bases). This CDR3 is built from 15 residues. CDR1 is MNHNS and CDR2 is SASEGT in the germline V gene. V was cut by 3 bases and J by 1 base, with 9 bases left in between. The CDR3: CASSDQQGTNEKLFF. DNA of the CDR3: TGTGCCAGCAGTGATCAACAGGGAACTAATGAAAAACTGTTTTTT.

The chain links TRBV11-2 to TRBJ2-7, with TRBD2 matching over 11 bases. This CDR3 region has 17 residues. Germline V gene data show CDR1 as SGHAT and CDR2 as FQNNGV. V trimming: 1 base; J trimming: 2 bases; junction bases outside the gene matches: 7. CDR3 sequence reads: CASSLGAISGGAYEQYF. The CDR3 bases are TGTGCCAGCAGCTTAGGGGCCATTAGCGGGGGGGCCTACGAGCAGTACTTC.

The rearrangement links TRBV6-5 to TRBJ1-2, with D possibly matching TRBD1 (5 bases). The germline V and J ends were trimmed by 10 bases and 1 base, with 13 bases remaining between them. CDR1 and CDR2 from the germline V gene are MNHEY and SVGAGI. This CDR3 has 13 amino acids. The CDR3 sequence is CATARGGNYGYTF. For the CDR3, the DNA is TGTGCCACTGCGCGGGGGGGTAACTATGGCTACACCTTC.

The rearrangement uses TRBV19 and TRBJ2-7, with D perhaps matching TRBD1 (5 bases). V was pared by 1 base and J by 1 base, with 8 bases between. The CDR3 spans 14 residues. Germline assignment: CDR1 LNHDA and CDR2 SQIVND (reference sequence). The CDR3 bases are TGTGCCAGTAGTATAGGGGGCGCGTCCTACGAGCAGTACTTC. This encodes CASSIGGASYEQYF.

The chain uses TRBV6-5 and TRBJ1-1; 8 bases map to TRBD1. CDR3 length: 16 residues. Germline CDR1 reads MNHEY; CDR2 reads SVGAGI. With V trimmed by 4 bases and J by 1 base, 8 bases remained unmatched. The DNA for the CDR3 is TGTGCCAGCAGTTCCACGATGGGGACAGGGAACACTGAAGCTTTCTTT. It encodes CASSSTMGTGNTEAFF.

V and J are TRBV11-3 and TRBJ2-7, with D possibly being TRBD1 (5 bases). Trimming removed 6 bases at V and 0 bases at J, with 12 bases between. Germline V gene lookup returns CDR1 SGHNT and CDR2 YENEEA. The CDR3 runs to 14 residues. CDR3 DNA sequence: TGTGCCAGCAGTAGAACAGGTGTCTCCTACGAGCAGTACTTC. Translating gives CASSRTGVSYEQYF.

This clone appeared once. The chain is built from TRBV10-3 and TRBJ2-7; D is possibly TRBD2 (6 bases). This CDR3 contains 15 residues. CDR1 is ENHRY, CDR2 SYGVKD, per germline. V lost 0 bases and J 3 bases, leaving 12 bases between the germline ends. The CDR3 region has the DNA TGTGCCATCAGTGAGTCCGGGGGACGGGACTACGAGCAGTACTTC. Residues: CAISESGGRDYEQYF.

The chain couples TRBV20-1 to TRBJ1-1; D not certain. The V end lost 5 bases, the J end lost 6 bases, and 10 bases lay between the germline ends. The CDR3 loop spans 11 amino acids. Per germline, CDR1 DFQATT and CDR2 SNEGSKA (reference sequence). This CDR3 reads CSAPGMPEAFF. The CDR3 bases are TGCAGTGCTCCCGGGATGCCTGAAGCTTTCTTT.

V is TRBV7-8 and J is TRBJ2-7; 8 bases agree with TRBD2. Germline assignment: CDR1 SGHVS and CDR2 FQNEAQ. This CDR3 has 15 amino acids. V dropped 8 bases and J dropped 2; count of bases not matched to a gene: 11. For the CDR3, the DNA is TGTGCCAGCCTCCCAGCGGGGGTAAATCCCTACGAGCAGTACTTC. This sequence encodes CASLPAGVNPYEQYF.

By sample share, this clone is medium-sized. The sample holds other DNA sequences that translate to the same CDR3. This chain connects TRBV11-3 to TRBJ2-7; 8 nucleotides align to TRBD1. The length of the CDR3 is 14 residues. The V and J ends lost 1 base and 2 bases, in that order; junction bases with no gene match: 1. Germline loops: CDR1 SGHNT, CDR2 YENEEA. The CDR3 loop is CASSLGTGTYEQYF. The CDR3 DNA follows: TGTGCCAGCAGCTTAGGGACAGGGACCTACGAGCAGTACTTC.

This chain connects TRBV7-9 to TRBJ2-3; 10 bases match TRBD1. J was trimmed by 5 bases and V by 7 bases; bases with no gene match: 12. Germline lookup yields CDR1 SEHNR and CDR2 FQNEAQ (reference sequence). This CDR3 is built from 16 residues. The CDR3 DNA sequence: TGTGCCAGCACCATTCCCGCGGGACAGGGGCTAGATACGCAGTATTTT. It codes for CASTIPAGQGLDTQYF.

The chain joins TRBV10-3 to TRBJ2-1; TRBD2 agrees at 7 bases. V dropped 3 bases and J dropped 6; count of bases not matched to a gene: 11. Germline V gene lookup returns CDR1 ENHRY and CDR2 SYGVKD. The CDR3 sequence is 16 residues long. The CDR3 nucleotides are TGTGCCATCAGTGAAAAGGCGGGAGTGGCCCCCAATGAGCAGTTCTTC. Translating it yields CAISEKAGVAPNEQFF.

The chain joins TRBV3-1 (or the pseudogene TRBV3-2) to TRBJ2-6; possibly TRBD1 for D (6 bases). CDR3 length equals 19 residues. Trimming shortened V by 1 base and J by 4 bases, and 20 bases separated the two germline ends. Germline V lookup: CDR1 LGHDT, CDR2 YNNKEL (reference sequence). CDR3: CASSQVGTLIPGGANVLTF. The CDR3, as DNA: TGTGCCAGCAGCCAAGTCGGGACACTTATCCCGGGGGGGGCCAACGTCCTGACTTTC.

This clone was seen just once. This chain connects TRBV4-3 to TRBJ2-6; 7 nucleotides line up with TRBD1. The junction had 3 bases not matched to a gene; V was cut back by 0 bases and J by 4 bases. From germline, CDR1 is LGHNA and CDR2 YSLEER. The CDR3 sequence is 16 residues long. CDR3 region: CASSQEQGTGANVLTF. DNA of the CDR3: TGCGCCAGCAGCCAAGAACAGGGGACCGGGGCCAACGTCCTGACTTTC.

The rearrangement uses TRBV14 and TRBJ1-4, with D unclear. V lost 4 bases, J lost 3 bases, and 6 bases lay in between. Germline V gene lookup returns CDR1 SGHDN and CDR2 FVKESK. This CDR3 is built from 13 residues. CDR3 sequence reads: CASSRGPNEKLFF. Here the CDR3 DNA reads TGTGCCAGCAGCCGAGGCCCTAATGAAAAACTGTTTTTT.

The chain has TRBV7-3 and TRBJ2-1; D is undetermined. The length of the CDR3 is 16 residues. Germline-derived CDR1 and CDR2 are SGHTA and FQGTGA. The V gene lost 5 bases and the J gene lost 6 bases, with 20 bases spanning the gap. The CDR3 coding sequence is TGTGCCAGCAGCCCATCCGCCCTCCAGGCCCCCAATGAGCAGTTCTTC. Translating gives CASSPSALQAPNEQFF.

The chain recombines TRBV11-1 with TRBJ1-1; D remains ambiguous. Germline loops: CDR1 SGHAT, CDR2 FQDESV (reference sequence). The CDR3 sequence is 14 residues long. Trimming took 7 bases from V and 1 from J, leaving 13 bases between them. CDR3 nucleotide sequence: TGTGCCAGCACCGTAGGGAGTGGGAACACTGAAGCTTTCTTT. Amino acids: CASTVGSGNTEAFF.

This clone was picked up many times. J is TRBJ2-6 and V is TRBV4-3; 10 nucleotides match TRBD1. The germline CDR1 and CDR2 sequences are LGHNA and YSLEER. The junction had 11 bases not matched to a gene; V was cut back by 0 bases and J by 0 bases. This CDR3 is built from 21 residues. In DNA, the CDR3 is TGCGCCAGCAGCCAAGATCTGGACAGGGGGGATCCCAGCTCTGGGGCCAACGTCCTGACTTTC. This codes for CASSQDLDRGDPSSGANVLTF.

This clone has only a few counts. The chain carries TRBV10-3 and TRBJ2-7; the D gene is possibly TRBD2 (5 bases). This CDR3 spans 11 amino acids. The germline V gene has CDR1 ENHRY and CDR2 SYGVKD. V was trimmed by 4 bases and J by 7 bases, leaving 8 bases between them. CDR3 amino acids: CAISAQREQYF. CDR3 sequence (DNA): TGTGCCATCAGTGCACAGCGGGAGCAGTACTTC.

V gene TRBV7-8 combines with J gene TRBJ2-7, with 8 bases aligning to TRBD1. Germline CDR1 SGHVS, CDR2 FQNEAQ. CDR3 size: 16 residues. Germline trimming cut 3 bases from V and 1 base from J; bases unmatched to any gene: 8. The CDR3 sequence is CASSFKWQGASYEQYF. The CDR3 bases are TGTGCCAGCAGCTTTAAATGGCAGGGGGCGTCCTACGAGCAGTACTTC.

The chain uses TRBV19 and TRBJ2-7; D is uncertain. V was clipped by 5 bases and J by 2 bases, with 7 bases between them. The CDR3 is 12 amino acids. Germline CDR1 LNHDA, CDR2 SQIVND (reference sequence). The CDR3 loop reads CASSPTPYEQYF. The CDR3, as DNA: TGTGCCAGTAGTCCTACTCCCTACGAGCAGTACTTC.

The chain is built from TRBV27 and TRBJ1-5; weak D call: TRBD1 (6 bases). Germline CDR1 and CDR2: MNHEY and SMNVEV (reference sequence). This CDR3 region has 15 residues. V lost 2 bases and J 1 base, leaving 9 bases between the germline ends. CDR3 residues: CASSLIGQSNQPQHF. The CDR3 DNA reads TGTGCCAGCAGTTTAATCGGACAGAGCAATCAGCCCCAGCATTTT.